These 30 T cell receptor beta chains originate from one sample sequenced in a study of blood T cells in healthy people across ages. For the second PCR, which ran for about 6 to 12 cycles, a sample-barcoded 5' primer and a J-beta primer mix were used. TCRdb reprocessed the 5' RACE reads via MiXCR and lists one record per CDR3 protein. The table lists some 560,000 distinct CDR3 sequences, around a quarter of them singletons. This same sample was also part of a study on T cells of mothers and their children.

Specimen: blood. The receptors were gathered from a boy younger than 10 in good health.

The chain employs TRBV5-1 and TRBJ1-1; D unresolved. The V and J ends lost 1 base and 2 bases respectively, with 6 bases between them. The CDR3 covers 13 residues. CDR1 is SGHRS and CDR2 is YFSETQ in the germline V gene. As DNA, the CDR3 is TGCGCCAGCAGCTTGACATCTAACACTGAAGCTTTCTTT. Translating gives CASSLTSNTEAFF. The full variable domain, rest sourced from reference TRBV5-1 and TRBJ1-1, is KAGVTQTPRYLIKTRGQQVTLSCSPISGHRSVSWYQQTPGQGLQFLFEYFSETQRNKGNFPGRFSGRQFSNSRSEMNVSTLELGDSALYLCASSLTSNTEAFFGQGTRLTVV.

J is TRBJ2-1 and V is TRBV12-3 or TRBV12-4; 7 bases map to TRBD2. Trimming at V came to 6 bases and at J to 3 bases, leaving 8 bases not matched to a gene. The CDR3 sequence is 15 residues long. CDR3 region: CASRPRGGGYNEQFF. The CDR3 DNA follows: TGTGCCAGCAGACCGAGGGGCGGGGGCTACAATGAGCAGTTCTTC.

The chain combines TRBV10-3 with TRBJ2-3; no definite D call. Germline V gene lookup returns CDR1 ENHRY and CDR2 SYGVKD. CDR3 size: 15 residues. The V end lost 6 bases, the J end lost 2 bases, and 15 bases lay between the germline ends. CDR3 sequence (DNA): TGTGCCATCAGGTCGATAGACCAGCCCACAGATACGCAGTATTTT. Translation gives CAIRSIDQPTDTQYF.

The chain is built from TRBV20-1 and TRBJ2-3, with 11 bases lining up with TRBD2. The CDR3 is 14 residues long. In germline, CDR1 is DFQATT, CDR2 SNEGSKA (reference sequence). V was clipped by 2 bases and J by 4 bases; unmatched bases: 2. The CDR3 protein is CSARLTSGADTQYF. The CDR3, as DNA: TGCAGTGCTAGACTGACTAGCGGGGCAGATACGCAGTATTTT.

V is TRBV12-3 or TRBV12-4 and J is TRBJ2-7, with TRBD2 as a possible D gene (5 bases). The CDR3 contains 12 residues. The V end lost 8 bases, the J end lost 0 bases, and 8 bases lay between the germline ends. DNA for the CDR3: TGTGCCAGCGGGAGCGGCTCCTACGAGCAGTACTTC. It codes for CASGSGSYEQYF.

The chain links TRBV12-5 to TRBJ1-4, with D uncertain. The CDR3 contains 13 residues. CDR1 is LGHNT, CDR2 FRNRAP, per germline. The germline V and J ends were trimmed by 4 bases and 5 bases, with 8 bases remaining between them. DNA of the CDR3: TGTGCTAGTGGTTCCCACTGGAATGAAAAACTGTTTTTT. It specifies CASGSHWNEKLFF.

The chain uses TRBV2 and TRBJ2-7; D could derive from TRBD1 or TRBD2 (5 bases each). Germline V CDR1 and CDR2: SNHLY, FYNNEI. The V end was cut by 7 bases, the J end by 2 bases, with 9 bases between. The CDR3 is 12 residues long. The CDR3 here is CASKRGAYEQYF. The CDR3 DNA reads TGTGCCAGCAAGAGGGGCGCCTACGAGCAGTACTTC.

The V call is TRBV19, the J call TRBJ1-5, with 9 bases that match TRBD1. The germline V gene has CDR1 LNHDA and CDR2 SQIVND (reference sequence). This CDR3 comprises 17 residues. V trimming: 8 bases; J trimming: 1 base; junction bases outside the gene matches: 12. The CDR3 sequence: CASAGTGNVGSNQPQHF. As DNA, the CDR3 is TGTGCCAGTGCCGGGACAGGGAATGTCGGCAGCAATCAGCCCCAGCATTTT. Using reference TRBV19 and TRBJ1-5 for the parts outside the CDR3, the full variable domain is DGGITQSPKYLFRKEGQNVTLSCEQNLNHDAMYWYRQDPGQGLRLIYYSQIVNDFQKGDIAEGYSVSREKKESFPLTVTSAQKNPTAFYLCASAGTGNVGSNQPQHFGDGTRLSIL.

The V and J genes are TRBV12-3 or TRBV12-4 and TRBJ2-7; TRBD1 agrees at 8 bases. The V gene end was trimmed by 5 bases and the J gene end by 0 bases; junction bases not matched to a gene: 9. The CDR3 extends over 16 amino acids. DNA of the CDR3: TGTGCCAGCAGTCCAGGGACAGGCGGTAGCTCCTACGAGCAGTACTTC. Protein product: CASSPGTGGSSYEQYF.

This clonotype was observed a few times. The CDR3 DNA reads as TGTGCCAGCAGCTCAGATGGGAAGATAACAACTAATGAAAAACTGTTTTTT. Translation gives CASSSDGKITTNEKLFF. This chain links TRBV11-1 with TRBJ1-4; no reliable D call. The CDR3 loop spans 17 amino acids. V lost 4 bases, J lost 0 bases, and 15 bases lay in between. Germline V gives CDR1 SGHAT, CDR2 FQDESV (reference sequence).

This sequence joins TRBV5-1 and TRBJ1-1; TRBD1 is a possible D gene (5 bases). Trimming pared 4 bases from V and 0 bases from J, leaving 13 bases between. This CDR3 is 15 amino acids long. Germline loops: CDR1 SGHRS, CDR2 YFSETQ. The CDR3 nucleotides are TGCGCCAGCAGCAACCCCCGGGGCATGAACACTGAAGCTTTCTTT. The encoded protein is CASSNPRGMNTEAFF. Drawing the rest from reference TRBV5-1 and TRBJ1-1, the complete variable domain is KAGVTQTPRYLIKTRGQQVTLSCSPISGHRSVSWYQQTPGQGLQFLFEYFSETQRNKGNFPGRFSGRQFSNSRSEMNVSTLELGDSALYLCASSNPRGMNTEAFFGQGTRLTVV.

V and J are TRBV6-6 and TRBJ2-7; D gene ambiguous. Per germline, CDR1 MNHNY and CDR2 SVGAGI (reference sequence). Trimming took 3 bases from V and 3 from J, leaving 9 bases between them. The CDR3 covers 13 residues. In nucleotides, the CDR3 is TGTGCCAGCAGTTATAATGTGGGCTACGAGCAGTACTTC. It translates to CASSYNVGYEQYF.

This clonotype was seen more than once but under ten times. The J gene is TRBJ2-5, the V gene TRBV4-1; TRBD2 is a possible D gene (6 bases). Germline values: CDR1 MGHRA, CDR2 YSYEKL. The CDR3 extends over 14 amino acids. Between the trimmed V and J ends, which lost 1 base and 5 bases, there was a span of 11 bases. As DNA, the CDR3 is TGCGCCAGCAGCCAAGGGGCTAGCGAGGAGACCCAGTACTTC. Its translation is CASSQGASEETQYF.

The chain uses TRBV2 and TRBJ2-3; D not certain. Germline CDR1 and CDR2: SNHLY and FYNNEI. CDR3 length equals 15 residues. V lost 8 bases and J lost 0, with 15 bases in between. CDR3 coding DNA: TGTGCCAGCCCGAGCAGCCGCCTAAGCACAGATACGCAGTATTTT. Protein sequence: CASPSSRLSTDTQYF.

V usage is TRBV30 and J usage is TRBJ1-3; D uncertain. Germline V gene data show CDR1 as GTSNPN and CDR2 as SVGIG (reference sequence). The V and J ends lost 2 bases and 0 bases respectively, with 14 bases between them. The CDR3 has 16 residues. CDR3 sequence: CAWSLVKISSGNTIYF. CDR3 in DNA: TGTGCCTGGAGTCTGGTAAAGATCTCCTCTGGAAACACCATATATTTT.

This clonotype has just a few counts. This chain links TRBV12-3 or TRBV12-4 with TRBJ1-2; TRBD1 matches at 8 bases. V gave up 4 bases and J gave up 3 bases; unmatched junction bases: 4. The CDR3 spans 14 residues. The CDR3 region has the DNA TGTGCCAGCAGTTCAGGGGGCACGGACTATGGCTACACCTTC. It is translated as CASSSGGTDYGYTF.

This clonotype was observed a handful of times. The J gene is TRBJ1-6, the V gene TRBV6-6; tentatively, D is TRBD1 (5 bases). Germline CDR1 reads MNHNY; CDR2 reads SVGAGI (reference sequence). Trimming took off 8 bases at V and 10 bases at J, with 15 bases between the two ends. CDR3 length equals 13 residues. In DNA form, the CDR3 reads TGTGCCAGCTTCAGGGAGGGCAAGTCACCCCTCCACTTT. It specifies CASFREGKSPLHF.

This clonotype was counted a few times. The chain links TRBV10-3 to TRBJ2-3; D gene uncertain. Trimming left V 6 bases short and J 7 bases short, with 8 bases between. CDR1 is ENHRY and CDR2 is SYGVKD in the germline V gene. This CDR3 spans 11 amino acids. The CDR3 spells CAIRNSNTQYF. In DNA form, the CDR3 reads TGTGCCATCAGGAATAGCAATACGCAGTATTTT.

This CDR3 reads CASSLAVGLGWSMGYEQYF. CDR3 in DNA: TGTGCCAGCAGCTTAGCGGTGGGACTGGGCTGGTCGATGGGCTACGAGCAGTACTTC. The chain links TRBV7-8 to TRBJ2-7, with D possibly TRBD2 on 6 matching bases. The V end was cut by 0 bases, the J end by 3 bases, with 24 bases between. The CDR3 totals 19 residues. The germline CDR1 and CDR2 sequences are SGHVS and FQNEAQ. The full variable domain, rest sourced from reference TRBV7-8 and TRBJ2-7, is GAGVSQSPRYKVAKRGQDVALRCDPISGHVSLFWYQQALGQGPEFLTYFQNEAQLDKSGLPSDRFFAERPEGSVSTLKIQRTQQEDSAVYLCASSLAVGLGWSMGYEQYFGPGTRLTVT.

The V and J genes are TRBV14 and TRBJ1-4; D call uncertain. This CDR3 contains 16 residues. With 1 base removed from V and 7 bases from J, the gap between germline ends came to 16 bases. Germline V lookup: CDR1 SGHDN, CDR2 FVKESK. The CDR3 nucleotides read TGTGCCAGCAGCCAAGGGATAAGGAGGGCAGGTGAAAAACTGTTTTTT. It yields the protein CASSQGIRRAGEKLFF.

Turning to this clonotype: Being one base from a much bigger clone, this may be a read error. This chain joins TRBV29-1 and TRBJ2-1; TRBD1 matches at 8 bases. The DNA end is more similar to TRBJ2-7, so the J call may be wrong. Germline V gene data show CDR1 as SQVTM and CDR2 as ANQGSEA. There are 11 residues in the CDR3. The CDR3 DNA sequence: TGCAGCGGTGGGACAGGCTACGAGCAGTACTTC. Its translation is CSGGTGYEQYF.

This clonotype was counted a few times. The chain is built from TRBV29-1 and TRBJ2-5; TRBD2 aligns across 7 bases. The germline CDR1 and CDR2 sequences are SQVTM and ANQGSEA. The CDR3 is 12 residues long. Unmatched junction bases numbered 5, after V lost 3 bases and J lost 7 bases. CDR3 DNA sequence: TGCAGCGTTGATCGGGAGGATGGGACCCAGTACTTC. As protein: CSVDREDGTQYF.

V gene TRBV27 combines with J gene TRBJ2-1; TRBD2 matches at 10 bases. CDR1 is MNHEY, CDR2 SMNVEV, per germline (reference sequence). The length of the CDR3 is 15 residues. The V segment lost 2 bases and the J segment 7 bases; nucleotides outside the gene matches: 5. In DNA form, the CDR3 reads TGTGCCAGCAGTTTACAAGCGGGAGGGTTAAATGAGCAGTTCTTC. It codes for CASSLQAGGLNEQFF.

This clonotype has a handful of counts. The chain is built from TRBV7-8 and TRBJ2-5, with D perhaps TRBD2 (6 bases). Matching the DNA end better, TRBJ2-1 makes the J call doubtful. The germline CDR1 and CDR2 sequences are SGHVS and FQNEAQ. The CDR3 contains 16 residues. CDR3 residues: CASNSGAGLNYNEQFF. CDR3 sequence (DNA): TGTGCCAGCAACTCTGGGGCGGGACTGAACTACAATGAGCAGTTCTTC.

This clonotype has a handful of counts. The CDR3 nucleotides read TGTGCCAGCAGCCCACAGGCCTCAAGCGATGAGCAGTTCTTC. Its protein product is CASSPQASSDEQFF. V and J are TRBV7-2 and TRBJ2-1; the D gene is possibly TRBD1 (5 bases). V lost 5 bases and J 8 bases, leaving 16 bases between the germline ends. Germline CDR1 is SGHTA and CDR2 is FQGNSA. This CDR3 comprises 14 residues.

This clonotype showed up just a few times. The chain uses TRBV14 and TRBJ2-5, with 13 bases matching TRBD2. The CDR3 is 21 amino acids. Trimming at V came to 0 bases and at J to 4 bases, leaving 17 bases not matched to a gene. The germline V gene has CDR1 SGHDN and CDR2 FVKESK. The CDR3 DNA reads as TGTGCCAGCAGCCAAGATAGGTGGACGGGACTAGCGGGACATGAAGGAGAGACCCAGTACTTC. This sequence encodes CASSQDRWTGLAGHEGETQYF. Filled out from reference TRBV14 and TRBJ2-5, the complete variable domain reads EAGVTQFPSHSVIEKGQTVTLRCDPISGHDNLYWYRRVMGKEIKFLLHFVKESKQDESGMPNNRFLAERTGGTYSTLKVQPAELEDSGVYFCASSQDRWTGLAGHEGETQYFGPGTRLLVL.

The CDR3: CASSESRATKGYGYTF. CDR3 DNA: TGTGCCAGCAGTGAATCCCGGGCGACGAAAGGGTATGGCTACACCTTC. V and J are TRBV6-1 and TRBJ1-2; no reliable D call. The CDR3 extends over 16 amino acids. CDR1 MNHNS and CDR2 SASEGT come from the germline V gene. V lost 2 bases to trimming and J lost 5 bases, with 18 bases between them.

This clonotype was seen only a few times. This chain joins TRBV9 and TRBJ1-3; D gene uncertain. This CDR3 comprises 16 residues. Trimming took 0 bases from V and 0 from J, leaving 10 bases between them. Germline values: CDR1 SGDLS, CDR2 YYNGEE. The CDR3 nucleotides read TGTGCCAGCAGCGTAGCCGGGGTCCCCTCTGGAAACACCATATATTTT. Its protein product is CASSVAGVPSGNTIYF. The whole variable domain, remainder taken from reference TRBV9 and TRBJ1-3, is DSGVTQTPKHLITATGQRVTLRCSPRSGDLSVYWYQQSLDQGLQFLIQYYNGEERAKGNILERFSAQQFPDLHSELNLSSLELGDSALYFCASSVAGVPSGNTIYFGEGSWLTVV.

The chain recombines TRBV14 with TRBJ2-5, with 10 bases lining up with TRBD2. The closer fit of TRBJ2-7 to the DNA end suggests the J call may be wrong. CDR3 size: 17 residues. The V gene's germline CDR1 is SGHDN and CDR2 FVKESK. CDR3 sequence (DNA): TGTGCCAGCAGCCCACTAGCGGGGAGCCCCCTGTCCTACGAGCAGTACTTC. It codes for CASSPLAGSPLSYEQYF.

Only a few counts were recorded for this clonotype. For the CDR3, the DNA is TGTGCCACCGGGAGAATCTACGGCCAGCCCCAGCATTTT. This gives the protein CATGRIYGQPQHF. The rearrangement uses TRBV6-2 or TRBV6-3 and TRBJ1-5; unclear D gene. Germline V gives CDR1 MNHEY, CDR2 SVGEGT. The ends were cut back, 10 bases at V and 7 bases at J, with 17 bases in the middle. The CDR3 loop spans 13 amino acids.